This entry lists 17 T cell receptor beta chains sequenced from one sample in a study of T cells expressing NK-cell markers. TCRdb re-called the 5' RACE reads; every CDR3 protein appears as one record, without DNA. This specimen shows some 280,000 distinct CDR3 sequences; the ten leading clones hold under 0.5%. Material: blood T cells: a sorted CD56 or NKG2C T cell subset, CD4+ or CD8+ T cells, or bulk PBMC T cells (not recorded which). Receptors originate from a man aged 18 to 29 in good health.

The rearrangement links TRBV6-2 or TRBV6-3 to TRBJ1-1. CDR3 length equals 13 residues. Germline CDR1 reads MNHEY; CDR2 reads SVGEGT. The CDR3 here is CASNSGLNTEAFF.

V usage is TRBV7-8 and J usage is TRBJ1-2. Germline loops: CDR1 SGHVS, CDR2 FQNEAQ. CDR3 size: 13 residues. The CDR3 here is CASSFIGGYGYTF.

CDR3 region: CSVTQGWNGYTF. V gene TRBV29-1 combines with J gene TRBJ1-2; TCRdb calls TRBD1, which cannot be checked without DNA. Germline CDR1 is SQVTM and CDR2 is ANQGSEA. CDR3 length equals 12 residues. The variable domain in full, with the rest retrieved from reference TRBV29-1 and TRBJ1-2, is SAVISQKPSRDICQRGTSLTIQCQVDSQVTMMFWYRQQPGQSLTLIATANQGSEATYESGFVIDKFPISRPNLTFSTLTVSNMSPEDSSIYLCSVTQGWNGYTFGSGTRLTVV.

The chain couples TRBV18 to TRBJ2-1; as DNA is missing, the TRBD2 call by TCRdb cannot be tested. The CDR3 is 16 residues long. Germline V gives CDR1 KGHSH, CDR2 LQKENI. The CDR3 here is CASSPTSGNRYNEQFF.

The J gene is TRBJ2-1, the V gene TRBV12-3 or TRBV12-4; the TCRdb call, TRBD2, lacks DNA for checking. This CDR3 has 14 residues. The CDR3 spells CASSPPGLAGEQFF.

This chain uses TRBV12-3 or TRBV12-4 with TRBJ2-5; no DNA is available, so the TRBD2 call from TCRdb remains unchecked. This CDR3 is built from 17 residues. The CDR3 spells CASSSYGASGFKETQYF.

This sequence joins TRBV12-3 or TRBV12-4 and TRBJ2-7. This CDR3 spans 14 amino acids. The CDR3 loop is CASSRRRSSYEQYF.

V is TRBV30 and J is TRBJ2-1. In germline, CDR1 is GTSNPN, CDR2 SVGIG (reference sequence). CDR3 length: 11 residues. The CDR3 here is CAWSWPNEQFF. The full variable domain, completed using reference TRBV30 and TRBJ2-1, is SQTIHQWPATLVQPVGSPLSLECTVEGTSNPNLYWYRQAAGRGLQLLFYSVGIGQISSEVPQNLSASRPQDRQFILSSKKLLLSDSGFYLCAWSWPNEQFFGPGTRLTVL.

This chain links TRBV29-1 with TRBJ2-3; TCRdb's D call, TRBD1, is unchecked because there is no DNA. The CDR3 extends over 14 amino acids. CDR1 and CDR2 from the germline V gene are SQVTM and ANQGSEA. This CDR3 reads CSVRQGAPQDTQYF.

V and J are TRBV12-3 or TRBV12-4 and TRBJ2-7; the TCRdb call, TRBD1, lacks DNA for checking. The CDR3 length is 15 residues. This chain's CDR3 is CASRGSGTGPYEQYF.

The chain combines TRBV12-3 or TRBV12-4 with TRBJ2-1; TCRdb's assignment of TRBD2 cannot be checked, as there is no DNA. The CDR3 has 16 amino acids. CDR3 residues: CASSLETSGRAWEQFF.

CDR3 sequence reads: CSARDRTSGTFQQYF. The chain uses TRBV20-1 and TRBJ2-7; lacking DNA, the TRBD2 call made by TCRdb goes unchecked. Germline lookup yields CDR1 DFQATT and CDR2 SNEGSKA (reference sequence). The length of the CDR3 is 15 residues.

The chain is built from TRBV4-1 and TRBJ2-3; TCRdb calls TRBD1, which cannot be checked without DNA. This CDR3 has 16 residues. Germline V gene data show CDR1 as MGHRA and CDR2 as YSYEKL. The CDR3 sequence: CASSQEGRKSTDTQYF.

The genes are TRBV20-1 and TRBJ1-1; there is no DNA to check the TCRdb D call of TRBD1. The CDR3 runs to 14 residues. Germline CDR1 reads DFQATT; CDR2 reads SNEGSKA (reference sequence). The CDR3 spells CSAPDGRTNTEAFF.

CDR3 sequence: CASSSPRLAGGYNEQFF. The chain recombines TRBV7-2 with TRBJ2-1; as DNA is missing, the TRBD2 call by TCRdb cannot be tested. Germline V gene data show CDR1 as SGHTA and CDR2 as FQGNSA. The CDR3 runs 17 residues.

This chain links TRBV3-1 with TRBJ2-2; checking the TCRdb D call of TRBD1 is not possible without DNA. The CDR3 sequence is 17 residues long. In germline, CDR1 is LGHDT, CDR2 YNNKEL (reference sequence). Here the CDR3 reads CASSQSWGQALTGELFF.

The CDR3 is CASSLRAGGNYEQYF. The rearrangement joins TRBV11-2 to TRBJ2-7; TCRdb calls TRBD2, which cannot be checked without DNA. There are 15 residues in the CDR3. CDR1 and CDR2 from the germline V gene are SGHAT and FQNNGV.